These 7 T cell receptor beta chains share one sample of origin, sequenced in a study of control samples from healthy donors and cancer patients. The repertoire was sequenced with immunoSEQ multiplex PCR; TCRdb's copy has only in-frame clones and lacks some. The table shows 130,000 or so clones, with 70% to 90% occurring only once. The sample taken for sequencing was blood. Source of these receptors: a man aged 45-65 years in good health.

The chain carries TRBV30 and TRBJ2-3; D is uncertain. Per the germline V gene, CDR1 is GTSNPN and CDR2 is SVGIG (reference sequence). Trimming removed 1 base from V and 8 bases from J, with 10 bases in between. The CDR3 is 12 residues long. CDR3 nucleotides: TGTGCCTGGAGTGGCGGATTTACTACGCAGTATTTT. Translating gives CAWSGGFTTQYF.

The DNA of the CDR3 is TGTGCCAGCTCTGAGCGCCTAAGGACGGCCTACAATGAGCAGTTCTTC. It yields the protein CASSERLRTAYNEQFF. The chain recombines TRBV27 with TRBJ2-1; D remains ambiguous. The germline V gene has CDR1 MNHEY and CDR2 SMNVEV (reference sequence). V lost 8 bases and J lost 2, with 19 bases in between. CDR3 length: 16 amino acids.

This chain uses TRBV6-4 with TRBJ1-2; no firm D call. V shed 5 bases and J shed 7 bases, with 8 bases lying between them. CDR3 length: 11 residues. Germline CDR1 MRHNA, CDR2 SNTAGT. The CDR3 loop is CASSFEPGYTF. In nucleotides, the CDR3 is TGTGCCAGCAGTTTTGAGCCTGGCTACACCTTC.

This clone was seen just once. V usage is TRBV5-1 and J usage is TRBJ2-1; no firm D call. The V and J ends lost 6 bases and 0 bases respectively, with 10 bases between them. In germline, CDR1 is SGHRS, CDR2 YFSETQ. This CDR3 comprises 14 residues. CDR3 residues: CASTPWNSYNEQFF. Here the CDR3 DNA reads TGCGCCAGCACCCCGTGGAACTCCTACAATGAGCAGTTCTTC.

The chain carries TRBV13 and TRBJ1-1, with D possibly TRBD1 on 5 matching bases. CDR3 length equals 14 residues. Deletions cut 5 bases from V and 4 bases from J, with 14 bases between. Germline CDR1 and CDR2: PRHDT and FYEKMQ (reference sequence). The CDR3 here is CASSRVPGGTEAFF. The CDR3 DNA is TGTGCCAGCAGCCGAGTTCCGGGGGGCACTGAAGCTTTCTTT.

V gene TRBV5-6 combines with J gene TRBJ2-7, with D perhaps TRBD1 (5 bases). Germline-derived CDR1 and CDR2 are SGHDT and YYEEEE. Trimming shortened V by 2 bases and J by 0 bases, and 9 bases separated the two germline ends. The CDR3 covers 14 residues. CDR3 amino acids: CASSFRVLSYEQYF. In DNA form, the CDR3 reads TGTGCCAGCAGCTTCAGGGTACTCTCCTACGAGCAGTACTTC.

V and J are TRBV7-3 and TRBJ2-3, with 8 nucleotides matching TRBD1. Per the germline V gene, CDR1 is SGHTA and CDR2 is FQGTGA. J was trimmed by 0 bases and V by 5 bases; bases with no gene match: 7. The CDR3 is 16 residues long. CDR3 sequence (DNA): TGTGCCAGCAGCGCAGCCAGGGGGCGTAGCACAGATACGCAGTATTTT. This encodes CASSAARGRSTDTQYF. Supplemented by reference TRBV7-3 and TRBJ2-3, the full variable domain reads GAGVSQTPSNKVTEKGKYVELRCDPISGHTALYWYRQSLGQGPEFLIYFQGTGAADDSGLPNDRFFAVRPEGSVSTLKIQRTERGDSAVYLCASSAARGRSTDTQYFGPGTRLTVL.